This T cell receptor (beta chain) was identified during a study of beta chain features in type 1 diabetes. Expressed TCRB transcripts were sequenced after all isolated RNA was converted to cDNA. The read count averaged around 4 million across naive, central memory and regulatory T cell samples. Clones were read by immunoSEQ multiplex PCR, and TCRdb kept only the in-frame ones, dropping some. The profile shows more than 30,000 clones, 50% to 75% of them singletons. Populations isolated by sorting all had purity greater than 95%. Study results and caveats: Type 1 diabetes patients had TCRB CDR3s that were shorter (moderately but significantly so) in all four CD4+ subsets. With patients and controls alike, PCR might favor shorter templates to an equal degree.

With regard to this clone: The antigen is undetermined.

Sample: Tregs from blood. This clonotype originated in a woman under 40 in good health.

CDR3 DNA: TGCAGCGCCTCGTCGGTGTTGGAGACCCAGTACTTC. It specifies CSASSVLETQYF. The gene calls are TRBV29-1 and TRBJ2-5; the D is unclear. The germline CDR1 and CDR2 sequences are SQVTM and ANQGSEA. The CDR3 is made up of 12 amino acids. V dropped 7 bases and J dropped 5 bases, with 14 bases sitting between them.